One sample yielded the 6 T cell receptor beta chains listed below, sequenced in a study of shared clonotypes between healthy human individuals. Selected positively for CCR7 and CD45RO-negative, naive CD8 cells excluded terminally differentiated effector memory CD45RA+ cells. Generated by immunoSEQ multiplex PCR, the TCRdb table keeps only in-frame clones and is missing some. Among 700,000 to 950,000 clones listed, 90% to 97% were seen once. Sequences were obtained from naive CD8+ T cells sorted from blood. Receptor source: a man aged 25-40 years in good health.

The chain has TRBV18 and TRBJ2-7; D assignment may be TRBD1 or TRBD2 (5 bases each). Germline V gene sequence: CDR1 KGHSH, CDR2 LQKENI. V was pared by 3 bases and J by 2 bases, with 11 bases between. This CDR3 has 14 residues. DNA for the CDR3: TGTGCCAGCTCACCGCCCGGGACGGCCTACGAGCAGTACTTC. Its translation: CASSPPGTAYEQYF.

The V and J genes are TRBV6-1 and TRBJ1-4; D is undetermined. The germline gives CDR1 MNHNS, CDR2 SASEGT. The CDR3 is 18 residues long. V lost 3 bases to trimming and J lost 4 bases, with 21 bases between them. The CDR3 protein is CASSDFPGEDGVNEKLFF. The DNA for the CDR3 is TGTGCCAGCAGTGATTTTCCGGGAGAAGATGGGGTTAATGAAAAACTGTTTTTT.

The V gene is TRBV11-2, the J gene TRBJ2-1; 12 nucleotides line up with TRBD2. The CDR3 length is 16 residues. From germline, CDR1 is SGHAT and CDR2 FQNNGV. The V segment lost 4 bases and the J segment 8 bases; nucleotides outside the gene matches: 9. The CDR3 DNA reads TGTGCCAGCAGCTCGTCGACTAGCGGGAGTGGGGATGAGCAGTTCTTC. Translated, it gives CASSSSTSGSGDEQFF.

The CDR3 region has the DNA TGTGCCAGCAGCCCCGAACGGACCCGGGAGCTTGGAGATACGCAGTATTTT. It translates to CASSPERTRELGDTQYF. The V call is TRBV4-2, the J call TRBJ2-3, with D possibly being TRBD2 (6 bases). V dropped 4 bases and J dropped 5 bases, with 22 bases sitting between them. This CDR3 comprises 17 residues. CDR1 is LGHNA and CDR2 is YNFKEQ in the germline V gene.

The gene calls are TRBV15 and TRBJ2-7, with unresolved D. The CDR3 spans 14 residues. Germline CDR1 is LNHNV and CDR2 is YYDKDF (reference sequence). Trimming shortened V by 4 bases and J by 2 bases, and 12 bases separated the two germline ends. CDR3 coding DNA: TGTGCCACCAGCACGAAGACAACCACCTACGAGCAGTACTTC. Its translation: CATSTKTTTYEQYF.

CDR3 sequence (DNA): TGTGCCAGCAGTTACTCCACAGGGTTCCACGAGCAGTACTTC. Amino acids: CASSYSTGFHEQYF. This chain links TRBV6-5 with TRBJ2-7; TRBD1 is a possible D gene (6 bases). Trimming shortened V by 0 bases and J by 5 bases, and 11 bases separated the two germline ends. The germline V gene has CDR1 MNHEY and CDR2 SVGAGI. This CDR3 is 14 amino acids long.